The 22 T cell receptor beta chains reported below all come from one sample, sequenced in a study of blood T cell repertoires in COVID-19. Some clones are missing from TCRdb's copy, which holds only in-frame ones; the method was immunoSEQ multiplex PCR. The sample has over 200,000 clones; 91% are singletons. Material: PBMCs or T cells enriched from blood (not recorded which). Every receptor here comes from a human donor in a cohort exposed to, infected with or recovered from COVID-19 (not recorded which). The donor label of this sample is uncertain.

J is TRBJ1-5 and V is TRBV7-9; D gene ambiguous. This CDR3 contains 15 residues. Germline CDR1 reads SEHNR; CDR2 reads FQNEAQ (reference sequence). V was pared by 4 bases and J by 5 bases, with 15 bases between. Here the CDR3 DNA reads TGTGCCAGCAGCTCCTTGAGCGGGCCCGATCAGCCCCAGCATTTT. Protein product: CASSSLSGPDQPQHF.

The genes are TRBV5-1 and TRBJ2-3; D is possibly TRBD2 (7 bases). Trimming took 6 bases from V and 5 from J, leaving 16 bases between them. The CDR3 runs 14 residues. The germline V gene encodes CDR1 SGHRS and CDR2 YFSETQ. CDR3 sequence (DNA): TGCGCCAGCACCGGGGGGCTAGCAGGAGATACGCAGTATTTT. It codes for CASTGGLAGDTQYF.

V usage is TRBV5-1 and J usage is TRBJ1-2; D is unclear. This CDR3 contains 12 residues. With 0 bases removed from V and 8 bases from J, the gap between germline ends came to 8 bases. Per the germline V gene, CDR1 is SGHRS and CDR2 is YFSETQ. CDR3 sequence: CASSLDGGGYTF. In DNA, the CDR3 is TGCGCCAGCAGCTTGGATGGAGGGGGCTACACCTTC.

This CDR3 reads CASSQNLAGGPEDTQYF. The CDR3 bases are TGTGCCAGCAGCCAGAATCTAGCGGGGGGGCCGGAAGATACGCAGTATTTT. The chain recombines TRBV4-2 with TRBJ2-3, with 12 bases that match TRBD2. This CDR3 is 17 amino acids long. CDR1 is LGHNA, CDR2 YNFKEQ, per germline. Germline trimming cut 3 bases from V and 5 bases from J; bases unmatched to any gene: 9.

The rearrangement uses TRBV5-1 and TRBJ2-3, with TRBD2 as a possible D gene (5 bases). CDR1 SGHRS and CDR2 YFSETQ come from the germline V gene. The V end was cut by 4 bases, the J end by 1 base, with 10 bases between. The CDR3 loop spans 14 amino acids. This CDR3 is CASSDAGGTDTQYF. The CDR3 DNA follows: TGCGCCAGCAGCGACGCCGGGGGCACAGATACGCAGTATTTT.

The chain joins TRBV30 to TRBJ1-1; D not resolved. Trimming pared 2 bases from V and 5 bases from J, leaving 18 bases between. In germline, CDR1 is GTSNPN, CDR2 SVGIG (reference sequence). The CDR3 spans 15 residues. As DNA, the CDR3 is TGTGCCTGGAGTCACTGGGGAGGGAGAAGAACTGAAGCTTTCTTT. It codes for CAWSHWGGRRTEAFF.

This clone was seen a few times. The CDR3 region is CASSSPGHPYEQFF. CDR3 DNA sequence: TGTGCCAGCAGCTCGCCGGGACACCCTTATGAGCAGTTCTTC. This chain links TRBV11-2 with TRBJ2-1; perhaps TRBD1 as D (6 bases). V lost 4 bases and J lost 8, with 15 bases in between. The CDR3 extends over 14 amino acids. Germline V gene sequence: CDR1 SGHAT, CDR2 FQNNGV.

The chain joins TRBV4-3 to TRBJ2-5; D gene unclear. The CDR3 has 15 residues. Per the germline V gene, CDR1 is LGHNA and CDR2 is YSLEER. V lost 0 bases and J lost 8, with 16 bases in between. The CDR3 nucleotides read TGCGCCAGCAGCCAAGATCTAGGCCTGCAACACACCCAGTACTTC. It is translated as CASSQDLGLQHTQYF.

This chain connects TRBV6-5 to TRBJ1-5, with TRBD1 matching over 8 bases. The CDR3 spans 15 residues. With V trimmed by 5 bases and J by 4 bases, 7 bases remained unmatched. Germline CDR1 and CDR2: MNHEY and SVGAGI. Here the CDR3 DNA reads TGTGCCAGCAGTCCCCTCGACAGGGGTAATCAGCCCCAGCATTTT. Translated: CASSPLDRGNQPQHF.

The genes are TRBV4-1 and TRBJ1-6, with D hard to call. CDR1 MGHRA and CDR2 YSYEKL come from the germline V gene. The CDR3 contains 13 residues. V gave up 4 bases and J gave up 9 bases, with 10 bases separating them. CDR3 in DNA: TGCGCCAGCAGCCCAGTGGCCATTTCACCCCTCCACTTT. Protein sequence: CASSPVAISPLHF.

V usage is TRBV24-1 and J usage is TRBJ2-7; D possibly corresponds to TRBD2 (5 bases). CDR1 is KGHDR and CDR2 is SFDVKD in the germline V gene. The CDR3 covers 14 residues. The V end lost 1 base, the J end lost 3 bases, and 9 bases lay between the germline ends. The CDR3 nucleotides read TGTGCCACCAGTGATTTTAGGAGGCGCTACGAGCAGTACTTC. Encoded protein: CATSDFRRRYEQYF.

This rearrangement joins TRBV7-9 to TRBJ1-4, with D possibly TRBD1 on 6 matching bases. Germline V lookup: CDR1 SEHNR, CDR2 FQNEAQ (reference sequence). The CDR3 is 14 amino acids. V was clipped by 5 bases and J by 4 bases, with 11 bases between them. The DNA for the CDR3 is TGTGCCAGCAGCCCTGGGACAATTAATGAAAAACTGTTTTTT. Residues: CASSPGTINEKLFF.

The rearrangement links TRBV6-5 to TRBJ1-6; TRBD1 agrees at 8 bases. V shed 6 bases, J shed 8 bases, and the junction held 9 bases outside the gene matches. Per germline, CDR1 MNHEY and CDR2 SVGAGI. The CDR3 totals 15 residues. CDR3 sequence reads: CASSLRTGMDSPLHF. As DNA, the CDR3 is TGTGCCAGCAGCTTGAGGACAGGGATGGATTCACCCCTCCACTTT.

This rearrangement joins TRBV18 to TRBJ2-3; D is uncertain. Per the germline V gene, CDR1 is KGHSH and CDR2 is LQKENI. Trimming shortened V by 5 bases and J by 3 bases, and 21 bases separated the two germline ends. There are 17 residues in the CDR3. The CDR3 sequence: CASSTTEQPLRTDTQYF. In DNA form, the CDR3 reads TGTGCCAGCTCAACTACGGAGCAGCCGTTGAGGACAGATACGCAGTATTTT.

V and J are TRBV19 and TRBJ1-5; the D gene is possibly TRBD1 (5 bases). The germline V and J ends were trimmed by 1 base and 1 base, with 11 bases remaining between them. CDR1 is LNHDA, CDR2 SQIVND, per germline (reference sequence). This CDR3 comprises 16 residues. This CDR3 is CASSIGGALSNQPQHF. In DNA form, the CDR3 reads TGTGCCAGTAGTATAGGGGGCGCTTTGAGCAATCAGCCCCAGCATTTT.

This CDR3 is CASSWGGQNTEAFF. In nucleotides, the CDR3 is TGTGCCAGCAGTTGGGGGGGACAGAACACTGAAGCTTTCTTT. This chain connects TRBV7-3 to TRBJ1-1, with D perhaps TRBD1 (6 bases). The germline V gene has CDR1 SGHTA and CDR2 FQGTGA. This CDR3 region has 14 residues. V was shortened by 6 bases and J by 1 base, with 12 bases between the two germline ends. The full variable domain, completed using reference TRBV7-3 and TRBJ1-1, is GAGVSQTPSNKVTEKGKYVELRCDPISGHTALYWYRQSLGQGPEFLIYFQGTGAADDSGLPNDRFFAVRPEGSVSTLKIQRTERGDSAVYLCASSWGGQNTEAFFGQGTRLTVV.

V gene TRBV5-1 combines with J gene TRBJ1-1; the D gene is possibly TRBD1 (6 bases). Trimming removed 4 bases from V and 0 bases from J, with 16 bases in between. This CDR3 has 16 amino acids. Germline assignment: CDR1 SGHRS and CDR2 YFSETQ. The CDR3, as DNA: TGCGCCAGCAGCCCTAACCCACAGGGCGTGAACACTGAAGCTTTCTTT. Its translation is CASSPNPQGVNTEAFF.

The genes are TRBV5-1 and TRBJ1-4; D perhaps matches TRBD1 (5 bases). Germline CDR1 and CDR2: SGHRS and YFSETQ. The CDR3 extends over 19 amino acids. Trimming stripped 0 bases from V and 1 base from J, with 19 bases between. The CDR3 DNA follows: TGCGCCAGCAGCTTGGGCCGCGGGAGGGGTCCCCAAACTAATGAAAAACTGTTTTTT. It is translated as CASSLGRGRGPQTNEKLFF.

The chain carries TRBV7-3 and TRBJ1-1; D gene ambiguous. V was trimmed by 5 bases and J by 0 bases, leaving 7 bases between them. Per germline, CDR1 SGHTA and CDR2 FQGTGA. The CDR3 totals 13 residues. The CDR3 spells CASSEAMNTEAFF. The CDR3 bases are TGTGCCAGCAGCGAGGCGATGAACACTGAAGCTTTCTTT.

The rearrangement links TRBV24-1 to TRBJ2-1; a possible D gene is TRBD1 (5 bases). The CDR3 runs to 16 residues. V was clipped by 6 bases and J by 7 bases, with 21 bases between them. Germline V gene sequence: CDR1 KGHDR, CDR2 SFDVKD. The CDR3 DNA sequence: TGTGCCACCAGTCCTAGGGGCCCTCGACTTGTGAATGAGCAGTTCTTC. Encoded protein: CATSPRGPRLVNEQFF.

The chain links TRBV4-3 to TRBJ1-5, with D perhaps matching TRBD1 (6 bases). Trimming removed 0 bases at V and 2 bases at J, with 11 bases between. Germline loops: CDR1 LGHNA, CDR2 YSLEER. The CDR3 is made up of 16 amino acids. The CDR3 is CASSQEWGRGNQPQHF. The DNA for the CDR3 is TGCGCCAGCAGCCAAGAGTGGGGGCGCGGCAATCAGCCCCAGCATTTT.

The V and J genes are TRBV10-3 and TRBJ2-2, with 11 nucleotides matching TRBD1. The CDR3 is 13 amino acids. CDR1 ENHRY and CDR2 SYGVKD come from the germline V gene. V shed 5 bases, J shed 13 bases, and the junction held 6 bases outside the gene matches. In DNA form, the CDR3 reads TGTGCCATCAGTACGGGACAGGGGGTAGGGCTGTTTTTT. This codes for CAISTGQGVGLFF.